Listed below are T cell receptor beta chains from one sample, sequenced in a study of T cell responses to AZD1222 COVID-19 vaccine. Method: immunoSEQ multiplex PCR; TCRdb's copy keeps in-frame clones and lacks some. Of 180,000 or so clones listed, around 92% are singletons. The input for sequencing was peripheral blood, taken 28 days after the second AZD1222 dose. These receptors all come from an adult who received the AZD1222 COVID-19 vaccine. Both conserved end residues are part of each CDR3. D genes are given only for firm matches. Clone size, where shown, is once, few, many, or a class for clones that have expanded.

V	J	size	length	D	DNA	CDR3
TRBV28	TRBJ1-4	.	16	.	TGTGCCAGCAGTGGGGCCAGCGGCGGACTAAATGAAAAACTGTTTTTT	CASSGASGGLNEKLFF
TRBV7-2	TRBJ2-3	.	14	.	TGTGCCAGCAGCTTAGGGAGAGGGCCCAATACGCAGTATTTT	CASSLGRGPNTQYF
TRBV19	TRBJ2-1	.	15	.	TGTGCCAGTAGTCCTCTAAGGGGGGCAGCCAATGAGCAGTTCTTC	CASSPLRGAANEQFF
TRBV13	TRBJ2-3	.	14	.	TGTGCCAGCAGCCGCCGGGACCACACAGATACGCAGTATTTT	CASSRRDHTDTQYF
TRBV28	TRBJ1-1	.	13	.	TGTGCCAGCAGTTTTTCTATACCCAGTCTAGCTTTCTTT	CASSFSIPSLAFF
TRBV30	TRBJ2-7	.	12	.	TGTGCCTGGAATATATTTACCTACGAGCAGTACTTC	CAWNIFTYEQYF
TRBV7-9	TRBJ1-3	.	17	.	TGTGCCAGCAGCTTATGGGAGACGCGCAACTCTGGAAACACCATATATTTT	CASSLWETRNSGNTIYF
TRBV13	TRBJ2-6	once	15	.	TGTGCCAGCAGCTTAAGGGGTATGGGGGCCAACGTCCTGACTTTC	CASSLRGMGANVLTF
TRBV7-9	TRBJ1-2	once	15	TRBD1	TGTGCCAGCAGCTTATTCAGGGGGCGCACCTATGGCTACACCTTC	CASSLFRGRTYGYTF
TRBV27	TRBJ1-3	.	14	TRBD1	TGTGCCAGCAGCCAAGGACAGGGGAGAAACACCATATATTTT	CASSQGQGRNTIYF
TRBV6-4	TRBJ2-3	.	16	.	TGTGCCAGCAGTGAAGGGAAGGGCGGGGGCCCAGATACGCAGTATTTT	CASSEGKGGGPDTQYF
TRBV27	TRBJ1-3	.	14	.	TGTGCCAGCAGTTTAGCTGGCTCTGGAAACACCATATATTTT	CASSLAGSGNTIYF
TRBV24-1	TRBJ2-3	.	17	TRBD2	TGTGCCACCAGTGAGGGGACTAGCGGGAGTATGGCAGATACGCAGTATTTT	CATSEGTSGSMADTQYF
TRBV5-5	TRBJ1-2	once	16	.	TGTGCCAGCAGCTTGGCCTTCCAGATCGCTAACTATGGCTACACCTTC	CASSLAFQIANYGYTF
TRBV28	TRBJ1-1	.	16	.	TGTGCCAGCAGTTTTTCGGGGGCAGGGAAGATCACTGAAGCTTTCTTT	CASSFSGAGKITEAFF
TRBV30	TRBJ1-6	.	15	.	TGTGCCTGGAGTGAAGGGGTCGCCTATAATTCACCCCTCCACTTT	CAWSEGVAYNSPLHF
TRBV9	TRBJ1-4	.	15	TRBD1	TGTGCCAGCAGCGGACAGGGGCAGCCTAATGAAAAACTGTTTTTT	CASSGQGQPNEKLFF
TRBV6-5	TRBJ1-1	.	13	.	TGTGCCAGCAGCGACATCATAAGCACTGAAGCTTTCTTT	CASSDIISTEAFF
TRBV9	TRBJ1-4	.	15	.	TGTGCCAGCAGCCCCGGACGGATTATTGGTGAAAAACTGTTTTTT	CASSPGRIIGEKLFF
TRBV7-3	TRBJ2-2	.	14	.	TGTGCCAGCAGCTTACGTGGGGACACCGGGGAGCTGTTTTTT	CASSLRGDTGELFF
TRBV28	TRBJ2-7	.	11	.	TGTGCCAGCACCGTAACCTGGGAGCAGTACTTC	CASTVTWEQYF
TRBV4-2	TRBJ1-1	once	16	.	TGTGCCAGCAGCCAAGAGCGGAGTTACCGGAACACTGAAGCTTTCTTT	CASSQERSYRNTEAFF
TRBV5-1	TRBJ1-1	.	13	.	TGCGCCAGCAGCTTGTGGATGAACACTGAAGCTTTCTTT	CASSLWMNTEAFF
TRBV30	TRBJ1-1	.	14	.	TGTGCCTGGAGTGTAGGGACCTCGAACACTGAAGCTTTCTTT	CAWSVGTSNTEAFF
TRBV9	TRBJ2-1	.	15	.	TGTGCCAGCAGCGTAGGCCTAGTTCCCCCGACTGAGCAGTTCTTC	CASSVGLVPPTEQFF
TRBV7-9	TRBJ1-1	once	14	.	TGTGCCAGCAGCCCCTCTCCCCGGAACACTGAAGCTTTCTTT	CASSPSPRNTEAFF
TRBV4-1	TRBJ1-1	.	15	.	TGCGCCAGCAGCCAAGATTCGCCCGGGATAATTGAAGCTTTCTTT	CASSQDSPGIIEAFF
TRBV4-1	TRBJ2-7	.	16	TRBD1	TGCGCCAGCAGCCCCGTCCCGGGCAGGGGGCTTAGGGAGCAGTACTTC	CASSPVPGRGLREQYF
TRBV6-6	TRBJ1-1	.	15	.	TGTGCCAGCAGTTATGGGGGATCCATGAACACTGAAGCTTTCTTT	CASSYGGSMNTEAFF
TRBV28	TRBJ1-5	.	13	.	TGTGCCAGCAGTTTACAAATTAGTCAGCCCCAGCATTTT	CASSLQISQPQHF
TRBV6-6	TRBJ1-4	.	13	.	TGTGCCAGCAGTCCCGGGACCTCTCGGGAACTGTTTTTT	CASSPGTSRELFF
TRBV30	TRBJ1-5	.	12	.	TGTGCCTGGACCAGCGCCAATCAGCCCCAGCATTTT	CAWTSANQPQHF
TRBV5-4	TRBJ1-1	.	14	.	TGTGCCAGCAGCTTCGCAGGGACGGGCACTGAAGCTTTCTTT	CASSFAGTGTEAFF
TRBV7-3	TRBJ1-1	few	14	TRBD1	TGTGCCAGCAGCCTGGACAGGGGGCGAGGTGAAGCTTTCTTT	CASSLDRGRGEAFF
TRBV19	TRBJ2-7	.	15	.	TGTGCCAGTAGTATAGACGGGGCCAGCTCCTACGAGCAGTACTTC	CASSIDGASSYEQYF
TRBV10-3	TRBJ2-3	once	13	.	TGTGCCATCACTCCGGGCCGCACAGATACGCAGTATTTT	CAITPGRTDTQYF
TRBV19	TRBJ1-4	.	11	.	TGTGCCAGTGCCGATGGGGAAAAACTGTTTTTT	CASADGEKLFF
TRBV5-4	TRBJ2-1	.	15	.	TGTGCCAGCAGCTTGGAACCGGACAACTACAATGAGCAGTTCTTC	CASSLEPDNYNEQFF
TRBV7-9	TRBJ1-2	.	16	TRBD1	TGTGCCAGCAGTGGCGGGACAGGTTACCCTAACTATGGCTACACCTTC	CASSGGTGYPNYGYTF
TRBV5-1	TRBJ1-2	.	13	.	TGCGCCAGCAGCACCGACAAACTCTATGGCTACACCTTC	CASSTDKLYGYTF
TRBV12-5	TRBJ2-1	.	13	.	TGTGCTAGTGGTTTTATAGGTGAAAATGAGCAGTTCTTC	CASGFIGENEQFF
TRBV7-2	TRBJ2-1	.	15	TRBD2	TGTGCCAGCAGCCCGACTAGCGGGGTCCACAATGAGCAGTTCTTC	CASSPTSGVHNEQFF